The present T cell receptor beta chain was sequenced within a study of CD8 T cells in ankylosing spondylitis. On this clonotype itself: Its cognate antigen is unknown.

TCRdb recomputed calls from the 5' RACE reads with MiXCR, one row per CDR3 protein. In the table there are 150,000 to 200,000 distinct CDR3 sequences, 15% to 20% of which are singletons. The CDR3 consists of 11 residues. Germline V gives CDR1 MRHNA, CDR2 SNTAGT. V lost 7 bases to trimming and J lost 9 bases, with 11 bases between them. Findings and caveats of the study: Disease-linked clones bore a CD8+ phenotype, appearing relatively rarely in peripheral blood. Reports say disease-linked clones showed up significantly more in matched ankylosing spondylitis synovial fluid. Reactive arthritis synovial fluid and blood were previously reported to contain some motif variants.

The sequenced sample was blood, either unsorted or a sorted T cell fraction (not recorded which). This clonotype originated in a male donor with ankylosing spondylitis or in good health (not recorded which). V gene TRBV6-4 combines with J gene TRBJ2-3; a weak D match, TRBD2 (5 bases). The CDR3 reads CASITRETQYF. DNA for the CDR3: TGTGCCAGCATAACAAGGGAGACGCAGTATTTT.